This TCR beta chain was sequenced during a study of shared clonotypes between healthy human individuals. The authors split each subset's genomic DNA evenly across several immunoSEQ plates. Produced via immunoSEQ multiplex PCR; TCRdb's table is partial and in-frame only. Found here are more than 2,000,000 clones, 85% to 95% of them singletons; the top ten hold 0.39%. Study-wide points: Blood was the only sampled material, and tissue repertoires likely differ. Sorted-subset sequencing, rarefaction showed, was incomplete despite large depth.

Regarding this clone: Its antigen is still unknown.

Germline CDR1 MDHEN, CDR2 SYDVKM. The ends lost 4 bases at V and 4 bases at J; junction bases unmatched: 3. CDR3 length: 13 amino acids. Study donors comprised healthy, HIV-negative adults devoid of recent acute infection or vaccination. This rearrangement joins TRBV28 to TRBJ1-2; 7 nucleotides agree with TRBD1. The TCR was taken from a man younger than 35 in good health. Some clones in this sample may be carry-over from other donors' samples. Sequencing was done on a sample of naive CD4+ T cells from PBMCs. Documented subset: CD45RA+ positively selected. DNA for the CDR3: TGTGCCAGCAGTTACTCAGGGGGCTATGGCTACACCTTC. Translating it yields CASSYSGGYGYTF.